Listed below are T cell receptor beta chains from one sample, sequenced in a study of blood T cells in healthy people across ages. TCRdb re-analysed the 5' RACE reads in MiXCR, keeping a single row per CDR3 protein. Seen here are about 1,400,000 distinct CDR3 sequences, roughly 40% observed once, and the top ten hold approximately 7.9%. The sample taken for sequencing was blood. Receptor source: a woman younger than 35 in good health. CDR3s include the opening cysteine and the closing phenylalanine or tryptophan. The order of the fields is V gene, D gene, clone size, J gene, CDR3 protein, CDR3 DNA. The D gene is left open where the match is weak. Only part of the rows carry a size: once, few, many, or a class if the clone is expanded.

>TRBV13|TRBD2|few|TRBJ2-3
CASSLAPWTPAGGITDTQYF
TGTGCCAGCAGCTTAGCCCCGTGGACCCCAGCGGGGGGTATCACAGATACGCAGTATTTT
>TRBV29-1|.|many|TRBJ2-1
CSADFGEVGVSYNEQFF
TGCAGCGCGGACTTCGGCGAGGTTGGAGTCTCCTACAATGAGCAGTTCTTC
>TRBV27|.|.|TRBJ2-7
CASRVGGEQYF
TGTGCCAGCAGAGTGGGGGGCGAGCAGTACTTC
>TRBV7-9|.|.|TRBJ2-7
CASSPSDPYEQYF
TGTGCCAGCAGCCCGTCAGATCCCTACGAGCAGTACTTC
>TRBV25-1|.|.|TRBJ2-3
CTSSDRGGELGRDTQYF
TGTACCAGCAGTGACCGGGGCGGGGAATTGGGAAGGGATACGCAGTATTTT
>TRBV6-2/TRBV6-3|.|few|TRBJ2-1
CASSYSTDSIYNEQFF
TGTGCCAGCAGTTACTCTACAGACTCCATCTACAATGAGCAGTTCTTC
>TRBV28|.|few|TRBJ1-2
CARRVDSDGYTF
TGTGCCCGGAGGGTCGACTCGGACGGCTACACCTTC
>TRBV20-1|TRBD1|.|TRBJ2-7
CSAITSDRGSSYEQYF
TGCAGTGCCATAACTTCGGACAGGGGGAGCTCCTACGAGCAGTACTTC
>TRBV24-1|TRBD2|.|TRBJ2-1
CATSDSGTSGRSRFF
TGTGCCACCAGTGATTCCGGGACTAGCGGGAGATCGAGGTTCTTC
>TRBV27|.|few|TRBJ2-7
CASSQTRDLKGPYEQYF
TGTGCCAGCAGTCAAACCCGTGACCTTAAGGGGCCCTACGAGCAGTACTTC
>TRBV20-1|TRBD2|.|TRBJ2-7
CSARGLASDEQYF
TGCAGTGCCCGAGGACTAGCGAGCGACGAGCAGTACTTC
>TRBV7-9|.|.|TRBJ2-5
CASSRDLTQETQYF
TGTGCCAGCAGCCGGGACTTGACTCAAGAGACCCAGTACTTC
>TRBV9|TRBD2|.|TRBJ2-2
CASSVPGLAVNTGELFF
TGTGCCAGCAGCGTACCGGGACTAGCCGTGAACACCGGGGAGCTGTTTTTT
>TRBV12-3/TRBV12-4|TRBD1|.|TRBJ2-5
CATEGQPQETQYF
TGTGCCACTGAGGGACAGCCACAAGAGACCCAGTACTTC
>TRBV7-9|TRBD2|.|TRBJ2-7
CASSRVGGLAYEQYF
TGTGCCAGCAGCCGCGTAGGGGGACTAGCCTACGAGCAGTACTTC
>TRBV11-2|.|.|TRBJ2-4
CASSLEKLAKNIQYF
TGTGCCAGCAGCTTAGAGAAATTAGCCAAAAACATTCAGTACTTC
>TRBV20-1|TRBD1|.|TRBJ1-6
CSARRQGSYNSPLHF
TGCAGTGCTAGACGACAGGGTTCCTATAATTCACCCCTCCACTTT
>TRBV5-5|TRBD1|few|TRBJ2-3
CASSPGGPYQGDTQYF
TGTGCCAGCAGCCCAGGGGGACCTTACCAGGGGGATACGCAGTATTTT
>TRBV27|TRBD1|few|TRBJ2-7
CASRRTGDGEQYF
TGTGCCAGCAGGAGGACAGGCGACGGCGAGCAGTACTTC
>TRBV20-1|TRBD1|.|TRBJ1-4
CSALRGQGLNEKLFF
TGCAGTGCTCTCCGGGGACAGGGCCTAAATGAAAAACTGTTTTTT
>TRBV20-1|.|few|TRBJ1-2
CSAGNGPVSGYTF
TGCAGTGCTGGAAACGGACCGGTCTCAGGCTACACCTTC
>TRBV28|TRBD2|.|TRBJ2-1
CASSLISGGRSYNEQFF
TGTGCCAGCAGTTTAATAAGCGGGGGGCGGTCCTACAATGAGCAGTTCTTC
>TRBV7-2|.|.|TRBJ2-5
CASSMDTSLGETQYF
TGTGCCAGCAGCATGGACACCTCGCTAGGGGAGACCCAGTACTTC
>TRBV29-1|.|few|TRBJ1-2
CSVEDRWYYTF
TGCAGCGTTGAAGACCGATGGTACTACACCTTC
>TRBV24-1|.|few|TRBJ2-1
CATSEVGRTENFNEQFF
TGTGCCACCAGTGAGGTAGGAAGGACCGAGAACTTCAATGAGCAGTTCTTC
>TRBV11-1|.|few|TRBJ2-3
CASSLVLGGDTQYF
TGTGCCAGCAGCTTAGTACTTGGTGGAGATACGCAGTATTTT
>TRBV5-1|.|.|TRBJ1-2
CASSAGTADYGYTF
TGCGCCAGCAGCGCCGGGACGGCTGACTATGGCTACACCTTC
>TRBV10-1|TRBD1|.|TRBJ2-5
CASSSRTGDREQYF
TGCGCCAGCAGTTCCCGGACAGGGGATCGGGAGCAGTACTTC
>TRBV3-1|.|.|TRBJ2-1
CASSQDNRDNYNEQFF
TGTGCCAGCAGCCAAGACAACCGGGACAACTACAATGAGCAGTTCTTC
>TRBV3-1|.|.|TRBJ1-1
CASSQSGVRTEAFF
TGTGCCAGCAGCCAATCCGGGGTTCGCACTGAAGCTTTCTTT